This paragraph covers one T cell receptor beta chain sequence. All enrollees were roughly 18 to 90 years old and from approximately 25 US areas. Cohorts were based on clinical histories the participants reported. The recovered donors of Cohort 3 showed two negative PCRs, clearance, or symptom resolution. The source of the sample is a study of blood T cell repertoires in COVID-19. In the original analysis: Estimated nucleated cell counts came from reference gene primer amplification. Assay used: immunoSEQ multiplex PCR; TCRdb lists only in-frame clones, some missing. V and J calls plus clone size are reproduced from that table; the DNA served to infer D and trimming. The profile shows hundreds of thousands of clones, 80% to 90% of them singletons. CDR1 LNHDA and CDR2 SQIVND come from the germline V gene (reference sequence). CDR3 length equals 15 residues. J was trimmed by 5 bases and V by 6 bases; bases with no gene match: 10.

V usage is TRBV19 and J usage is TRBJ1-3; 7 bases align to TRBD1. Sequenced input: PBMCs or T cells enriched from blood (not recorded which). The TCR sequence derives from a woman under 30 who had recovered from COVID-19. This CDR3 reads CASRNTGASRNTIYF. The DNA for the CDR3 is TGTGCCAGTAGGAATACAGGGGCATCCAGAAACACCATATATTTT.